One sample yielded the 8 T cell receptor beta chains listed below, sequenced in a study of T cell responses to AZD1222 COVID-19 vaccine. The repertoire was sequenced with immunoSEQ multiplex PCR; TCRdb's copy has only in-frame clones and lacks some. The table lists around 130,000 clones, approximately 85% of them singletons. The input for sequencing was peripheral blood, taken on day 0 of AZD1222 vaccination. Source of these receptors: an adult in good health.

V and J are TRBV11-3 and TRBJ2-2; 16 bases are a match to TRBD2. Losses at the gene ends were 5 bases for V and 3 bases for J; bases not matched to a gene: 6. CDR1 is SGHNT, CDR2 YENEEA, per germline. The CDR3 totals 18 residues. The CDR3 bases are TGTGCCAGCAGCACGGGACTAGCGGGAGGGCTAGACACCGGGGAGCTGTTTTTT. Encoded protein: CASSTGLAGGLDTGELFF.

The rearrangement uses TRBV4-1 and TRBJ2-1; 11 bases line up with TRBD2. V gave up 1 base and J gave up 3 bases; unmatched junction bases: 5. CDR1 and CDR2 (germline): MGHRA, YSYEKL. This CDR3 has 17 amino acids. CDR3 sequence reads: CASSQVAGGVVYNEQFF. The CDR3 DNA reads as TGCGCCAGCAGCCAAGTAGCGGGAGGGGTCGTCTACAATGAGCAGTTCTTC.

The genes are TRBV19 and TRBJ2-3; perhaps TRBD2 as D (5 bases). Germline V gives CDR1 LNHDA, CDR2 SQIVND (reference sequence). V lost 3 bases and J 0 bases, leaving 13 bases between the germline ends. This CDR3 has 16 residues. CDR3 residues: CASSIYGKASTDTQYF. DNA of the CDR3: TGTGCCAGTAGTATTTACGGGAAAGCCAGCACAGATACGCAGTATTTT.

For the CDR3, the DNA is TGTGCCAGCAGTGATCCGGGATACGAGCAGTACTTC. Encoded protein: CASSDPGYEQYF. The genes are TRBV25-1 and TRBJ2-7; D perhaps matches TRBD2 (5 bases). The CDR3 is 12 amino acids. Deletions cut 3 bases from V and 4 bases from J, with 7 bases between. Germline values: CDR1 MGHDK, CDR2 SYGVNS.

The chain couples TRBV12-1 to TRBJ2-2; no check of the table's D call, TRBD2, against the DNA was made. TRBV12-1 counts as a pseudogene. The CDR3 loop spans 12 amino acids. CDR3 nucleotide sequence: TGTGCCAGCAGCTTCGGTACCGGGGAGCTGTTTTTT. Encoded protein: CASSFGTGELFF.

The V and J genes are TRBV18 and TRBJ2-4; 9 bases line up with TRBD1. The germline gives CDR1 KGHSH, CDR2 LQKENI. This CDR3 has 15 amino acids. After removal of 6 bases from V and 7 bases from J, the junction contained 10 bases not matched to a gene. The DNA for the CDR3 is TGTGCCAGCTCCCTACAGGGACAGGGAGGGAACATTCAGTACTTC. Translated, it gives CASSLQGQGGNIQYF.

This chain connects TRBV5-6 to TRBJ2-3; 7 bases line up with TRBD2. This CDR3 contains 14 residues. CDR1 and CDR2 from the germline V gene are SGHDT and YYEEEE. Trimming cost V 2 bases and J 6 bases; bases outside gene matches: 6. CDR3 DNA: TGTGCCAGCAGCTTAGGCCTAGCGGCGGATACGCAGTATTTT. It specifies CASSLGLAADTQYF.

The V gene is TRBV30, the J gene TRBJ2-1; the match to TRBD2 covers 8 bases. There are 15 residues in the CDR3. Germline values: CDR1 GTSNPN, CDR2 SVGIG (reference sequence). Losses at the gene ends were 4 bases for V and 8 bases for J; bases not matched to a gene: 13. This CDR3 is CAWNQGLAGRDEQFF. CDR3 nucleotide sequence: TGTGCCTGGAACCAGGGGCTAGCGGGCAGGGATGAGCAGTTCTTC.